A selection of T cell receptor beta chains follows, all from one sample in a study of T cell responses to AZD1222 COVID-19 vaccine. The assay was immunoSEQ multiplex PCR, and TCRdb's table has in-frame clones only and misses some. The table shows 130,000 to 150,000 clones, with about 86% occurring only once. This material consisted of peripheral blood, taken 28 days after the second AZD1222 dose. Every receptor here comes from an adult who received the AZD1222 COVID-19 vaccine. Each CDR3 is given with its conserved first and last residue. A D gene is named only where the DNA matches it firmly. Expanded clones are given a class, and other clones once, few, many or no size at all.

d_gene	v_gene	abundance	j_gene	CDR3nt	CDR3aa
-	TRBV6-5	-	TRBJ1-1	TGTGCCAGCAGTTACTTAGGCGGCTTGAACACTGAAGCTTTCTTT	CASSYLGGLNTEAFF
-	TRBV25-1	-	TRBJ1-1	TGTGCCAGCAGAAGAACAGGGAACGCTGAAGCTTTCTTT	CASRRTGNAEAFF
-	TRBV5-1	-	TRBJ1-1	TGCGCCAGCAGCTTTCCCCCGAACACTGAAGCTTTCTTT	CASSFPPNTEAFF
-	TRBV5-1	few	TRBJ2-3	TGCGCCAGCAGCAAGGGACTTTCCGACGCGGGCACAGATACGCAGTATTTT	CASSKGLSDAGTDTQYF
TRBD1	TRBV3-1/TRBV3-2	-	TRBJ1-2	TGTGCCAGCAGCCTTTTACAGGGGAAAGGCTATGGCTACACCTTC	CASSLLQGKGYGYTF
-	TRBV7-9	-	TRBJ2-5	TGTGCCAGCAGCCCCGCCCCGGTCCAGTACTTC	CASSPAPVQYF
TRBD1	TRBV6-1	-	TRBJ1-5	TGTGCCAGCAGTGAGGGACAGGGGAGGCCCCAGCATTTT	CASSEGQGRPQHF
-	TRBV12-3/TRBV12-4	once	TRBJ1-2	TGTGCCAGCAGTGGGAGAACGGTTTTAGGGTACACCTTC	CASSGRTVLGYTF
TRBD2	TRBV10-3	-	TRBJ2-2	TGTGCCTCGAGACTAGCCCCCGGGGAGCTGTTTTTT	CASRLAPGELFF
-	TRBV18	-	TRBJ1-1	TGTGCCAGCTCACCATGGCAGGCTGAAGCTTTCTTT	CASSPWQAEAFF